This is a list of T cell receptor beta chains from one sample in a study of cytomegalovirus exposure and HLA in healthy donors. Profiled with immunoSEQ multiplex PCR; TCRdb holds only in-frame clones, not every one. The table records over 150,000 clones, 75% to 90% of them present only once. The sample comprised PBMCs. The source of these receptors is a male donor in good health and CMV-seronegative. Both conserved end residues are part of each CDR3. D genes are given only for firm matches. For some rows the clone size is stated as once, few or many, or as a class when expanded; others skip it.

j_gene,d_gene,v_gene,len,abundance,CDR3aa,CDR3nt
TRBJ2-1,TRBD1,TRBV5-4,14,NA,CASSLGDRNNEQFF,TGTGCCAGCAGCTTGGGGGACAGAAACAATGAGCAGTTCTTC
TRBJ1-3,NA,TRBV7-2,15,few,CASSLNRDSGNTIYF,TGTGCCAGCAGCTTAAACAGGGACTCTGGAAACACCATATATTTT
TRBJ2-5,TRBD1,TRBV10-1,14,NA,CASSDPGQQETQYF,TGCGCCAGCAGTGACCCGGGACAGCAAGAGACCCAGTACTTC
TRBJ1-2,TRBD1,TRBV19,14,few,CASSTGDSDYGYTF,TGTGCCAGTAGTACCGGGGACAGCGACTATGGCTACACCTTC
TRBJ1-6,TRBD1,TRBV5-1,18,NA,CASSLRPGGTTYNSPLHF,TGCGCCAGCAGCTTGAGGCCAGGGGGAACGACCTATAATTCACCCCTCCACTTT
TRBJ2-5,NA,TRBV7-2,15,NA,CASSRRVGQAETQYF,TGTGCCAGCAGCCGGAGGGTCGGACAGGCAGAGACCCAGTACTTC
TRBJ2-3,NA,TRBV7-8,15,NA,CASSQTSFYTDTQYF,TGTGCCAGCAGCCAGACAAGCTTCTACACAGATACGCAGTATTTT
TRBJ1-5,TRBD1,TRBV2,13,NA,CASSDRGYQPQHF,TGTGCCAGCAGTGACAGGGGGTATCAGCCCCAGCATTTT
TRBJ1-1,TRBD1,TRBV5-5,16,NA,CASSTRQGSFSTEAFF,TGTGCCAGCAGCACTCGACAGGGGAGTTTTAGCACTGAAGCTTTCTTT
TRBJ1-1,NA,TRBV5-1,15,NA,CASSFARTMNTEAFF,TGCGCCAGCAGCTTCGCACGCACAATGAACACTGAAGCTTTCTTT
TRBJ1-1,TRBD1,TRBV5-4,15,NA,CASSSKGAGNTEAFF,TGTGCCAGCAGCTCAAAGGGGGCCGGGAACACTGAAGCTTTCTTT
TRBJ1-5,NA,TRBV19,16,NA,CASSIGYPRVGQPQHF,TGTGCCAGTAGTATAGGCTACCCCCGGGTCGGTCAGCCCCAGCATTTT
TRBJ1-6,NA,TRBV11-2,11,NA,CASSLGGPCHF,TGTGCCAGCAGCTTAGGGGGCCCTTGCCACTTT
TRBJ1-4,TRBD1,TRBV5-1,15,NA,CASSLRGTGGEKLFF,TGCGCCAGCAGCTTAAGGGGGACAGGGGGTGAAAAACTGTTTTTT
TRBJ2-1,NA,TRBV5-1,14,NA,CASHRSGDKSEQFF,TGCGCCAGCCACAGGTCAGGGGATAAGAGTGAGCAGTTCTTC
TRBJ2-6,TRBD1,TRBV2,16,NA,CASRGTGGSGANVLTF,TGTGCCAGCAGGGGGACAGGGGGTTCTGGGGCCAACGTCCTGACTTTC
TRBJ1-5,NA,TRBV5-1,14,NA,CASSLSSGDQPQHF,TGCGCCAGCAGCTTAAGTTCGGGGGACCAGCCCCAGCATTTT
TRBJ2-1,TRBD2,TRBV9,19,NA,CASSATSGLAGGPYNEQFF,TGTGCCAGCAGCGCCACGTCCGGACTAGCGGGGGGCCCATACAATGAGCAGTTCTTC
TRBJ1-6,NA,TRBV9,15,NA,CASSATSIGGSPLHF,TGTGCCAGCAGCGCTACAAGTATTGGCGGTTCACCCCTCCACTTT
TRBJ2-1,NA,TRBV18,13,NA,CASSPPGANEQFF,TGTGCCAGCTCACCACCGGGCGCCAATGAGCAGTTCTTC
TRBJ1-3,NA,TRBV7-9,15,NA,CASSQTGPSGNTIYF,TGTGCCAGCAGCCAAACAGGGCCTTCTGGAAACACCATATATTTT
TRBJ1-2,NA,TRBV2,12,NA,CALPPGDYGYTF,TGTGCCCTACCCCCGGGGGACTATGGCTACACCTTC
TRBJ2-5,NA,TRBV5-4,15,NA,CASSPEGRRKETQYF,TGTGCCAGCAGCCCGGAGGGCAGGAGAAAAGAGACCCAGTACTTC
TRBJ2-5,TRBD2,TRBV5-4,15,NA,CASSSSASGSGTQYF,TGTGCCAGCAGCTCATCGGCTAGCGGTTCGGGGACCCAGTACTTC
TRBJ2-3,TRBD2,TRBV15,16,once,CATSTLAAGGEDTQYF,TGTGCCACCAGCACCTTAGCCGCGGGGGGGGAAGATACGCAGTATTTT
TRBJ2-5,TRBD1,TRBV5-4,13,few,CASRLDRVETQYF,TGTGCCAGCAGGTTGGACAGGGTGGAGACCCAGTACTTC
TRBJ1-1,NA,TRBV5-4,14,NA,CASSLVGGNTEAFF,TGTGCCAGCAGCTTGGTGGGGGGTAACACTGAAGCTTTCTTT
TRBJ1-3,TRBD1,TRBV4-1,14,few,CASSQLDRGYTIYF,TGCGCCAGCAGCCAACTTGACAGGGGGTACACCATATATTTT
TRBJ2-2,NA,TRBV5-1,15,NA,CASSLTGLDTGELFF,TGCGCCAGCAGCTTGACAGGGCTGGACACCGGGGAGCTGTTTTTT
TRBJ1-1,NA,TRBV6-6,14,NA,CASTYEIINTEAFF,TGTGCCAGCACTTACGAGATAATAAACACTGAAGCTTTCTTT
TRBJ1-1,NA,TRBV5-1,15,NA,CASSSAGTPNTEAFF,TGCGCCAGCAGCTCCGCCGGGACACCGAACACTGAAGCTTTCTTT
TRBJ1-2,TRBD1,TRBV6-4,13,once,CASSEQGVGGYTF,TGTGCCAGCAGTGAGCAGGGGGTAGGAGGCTACACCTTC